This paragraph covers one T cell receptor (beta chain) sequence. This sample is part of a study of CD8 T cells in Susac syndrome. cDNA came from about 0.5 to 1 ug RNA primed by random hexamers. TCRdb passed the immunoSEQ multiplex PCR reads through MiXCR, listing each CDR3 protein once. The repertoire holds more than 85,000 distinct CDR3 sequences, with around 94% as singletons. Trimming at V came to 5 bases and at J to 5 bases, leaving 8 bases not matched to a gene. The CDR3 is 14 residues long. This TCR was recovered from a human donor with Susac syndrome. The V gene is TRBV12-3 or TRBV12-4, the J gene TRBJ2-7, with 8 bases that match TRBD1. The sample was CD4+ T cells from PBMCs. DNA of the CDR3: TGTGCCAGCAGTCACAGGGGGTCGTCGGACGAGCAGTACTTC. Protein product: CASSHRGSSDEQYF.